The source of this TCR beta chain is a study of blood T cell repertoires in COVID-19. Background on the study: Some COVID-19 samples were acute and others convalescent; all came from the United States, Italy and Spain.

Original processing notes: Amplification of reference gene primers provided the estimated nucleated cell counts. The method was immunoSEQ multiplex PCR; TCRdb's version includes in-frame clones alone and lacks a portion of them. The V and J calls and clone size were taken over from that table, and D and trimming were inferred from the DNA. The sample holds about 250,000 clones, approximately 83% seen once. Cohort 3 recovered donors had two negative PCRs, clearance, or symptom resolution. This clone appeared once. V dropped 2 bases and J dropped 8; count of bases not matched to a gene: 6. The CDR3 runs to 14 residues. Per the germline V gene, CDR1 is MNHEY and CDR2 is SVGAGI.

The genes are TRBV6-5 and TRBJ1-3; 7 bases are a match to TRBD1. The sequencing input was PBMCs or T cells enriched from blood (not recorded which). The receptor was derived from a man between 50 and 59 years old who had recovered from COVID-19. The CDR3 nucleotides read TGTGCCAGCAGTTACGGGACAGTTGGGGACACCATATATTTT. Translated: CASSYGTVGDTIYF.